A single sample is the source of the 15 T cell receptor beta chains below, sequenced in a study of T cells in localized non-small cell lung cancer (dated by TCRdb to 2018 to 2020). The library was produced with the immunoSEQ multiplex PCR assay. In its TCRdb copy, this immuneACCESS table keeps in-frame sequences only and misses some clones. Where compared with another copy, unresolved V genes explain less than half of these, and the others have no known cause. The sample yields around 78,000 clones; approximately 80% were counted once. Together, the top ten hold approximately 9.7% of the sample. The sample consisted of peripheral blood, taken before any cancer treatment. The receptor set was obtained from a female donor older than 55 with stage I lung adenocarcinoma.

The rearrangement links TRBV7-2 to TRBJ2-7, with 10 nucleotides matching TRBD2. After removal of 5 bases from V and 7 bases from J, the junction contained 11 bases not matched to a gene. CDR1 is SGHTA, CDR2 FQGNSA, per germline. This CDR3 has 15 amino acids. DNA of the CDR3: TGTGCCAGCAGCGGCCAGACTAGCGGGCTCGGGGAGCAGTACTTC. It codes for CASSGQTSGLGEQYF.

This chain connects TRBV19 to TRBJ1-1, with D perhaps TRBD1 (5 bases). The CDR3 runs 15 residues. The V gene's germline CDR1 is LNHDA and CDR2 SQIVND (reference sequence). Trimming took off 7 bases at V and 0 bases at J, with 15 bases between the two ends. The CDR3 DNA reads TGTGCCAGTAAATTGGGGGACGGAATGAACACTGAAGCTTTCTTT. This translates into CASKLGDGMNTEAFF.

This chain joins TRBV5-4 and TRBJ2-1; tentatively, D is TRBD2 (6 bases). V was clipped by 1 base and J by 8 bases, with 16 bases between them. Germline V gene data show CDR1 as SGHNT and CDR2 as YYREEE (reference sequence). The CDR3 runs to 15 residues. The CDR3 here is CASSLSAGWADEQFF. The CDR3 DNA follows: TGTGCCAGCAGCTTGTCGGCGGGGTGGGCGGATGAGCAGTTCTTC.

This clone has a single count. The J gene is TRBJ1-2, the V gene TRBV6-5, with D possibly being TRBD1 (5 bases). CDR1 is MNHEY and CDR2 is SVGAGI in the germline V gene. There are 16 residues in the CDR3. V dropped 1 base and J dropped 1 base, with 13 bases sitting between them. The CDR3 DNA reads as TGTGCCAGCAGTTACTTCGGACAAGTGGATAACTATGGCTACACCTTC. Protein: CASSYFGQVDNYGYTF.

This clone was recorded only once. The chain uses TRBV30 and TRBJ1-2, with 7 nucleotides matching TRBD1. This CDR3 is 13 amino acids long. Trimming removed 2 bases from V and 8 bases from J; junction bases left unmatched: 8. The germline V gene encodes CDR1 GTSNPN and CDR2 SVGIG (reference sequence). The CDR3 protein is CAWSLDRLVGYTF. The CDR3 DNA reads TGTGCCTGGAGTCTGGACAGGCTGGTGGGCTACACCTTC.

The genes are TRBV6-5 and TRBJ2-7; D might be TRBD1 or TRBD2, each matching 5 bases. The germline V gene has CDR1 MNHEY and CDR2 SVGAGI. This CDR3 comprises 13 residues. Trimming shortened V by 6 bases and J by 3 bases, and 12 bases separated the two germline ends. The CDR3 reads CASRPGTDYEQYF. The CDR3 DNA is TGTGCCAGCAGGCCCGGGACGGACTACGAGCAGTACTTC.

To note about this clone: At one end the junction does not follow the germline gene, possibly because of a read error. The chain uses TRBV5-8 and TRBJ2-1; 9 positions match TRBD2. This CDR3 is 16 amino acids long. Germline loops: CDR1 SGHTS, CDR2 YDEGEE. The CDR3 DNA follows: TGTGCCAGCAGCTTCTTAGGGGTAGCGGGAGACAAAGAGCAGTTCTTC. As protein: CASSFLGVAGDKEQFF.

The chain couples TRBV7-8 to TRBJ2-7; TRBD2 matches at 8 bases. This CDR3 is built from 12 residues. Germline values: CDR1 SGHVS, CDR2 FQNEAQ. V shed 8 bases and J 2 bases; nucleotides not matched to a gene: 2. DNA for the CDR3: TGTGCCAGCCGGGGGGGCCCCTACGAGCAGTACTTC. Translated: CASRGGPYEQYF.

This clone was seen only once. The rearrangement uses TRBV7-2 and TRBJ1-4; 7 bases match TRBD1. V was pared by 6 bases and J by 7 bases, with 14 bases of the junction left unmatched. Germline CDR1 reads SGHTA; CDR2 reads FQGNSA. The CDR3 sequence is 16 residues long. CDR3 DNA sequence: TGTGCCAGCAGTATTAATCCAGGGGGTTTTGGTGAAAAACTGTTTTTT. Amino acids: CASSINPGGFGEKLFF.

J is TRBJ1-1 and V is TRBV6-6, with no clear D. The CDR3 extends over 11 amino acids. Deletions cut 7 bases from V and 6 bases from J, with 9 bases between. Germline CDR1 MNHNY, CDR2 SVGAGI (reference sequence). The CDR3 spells CASKKGSEAFF. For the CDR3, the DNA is TGTGCCAGCAAGAAAGGTTCTGAAGCTTTCTTT.

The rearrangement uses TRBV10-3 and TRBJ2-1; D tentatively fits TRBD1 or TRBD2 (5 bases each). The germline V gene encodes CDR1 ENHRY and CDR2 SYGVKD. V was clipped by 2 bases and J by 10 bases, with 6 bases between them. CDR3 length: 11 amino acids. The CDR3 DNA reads TGTGCCATCAGTGAGAGGGACGAGCAGTTCTTC. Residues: CAISERDEQFF.

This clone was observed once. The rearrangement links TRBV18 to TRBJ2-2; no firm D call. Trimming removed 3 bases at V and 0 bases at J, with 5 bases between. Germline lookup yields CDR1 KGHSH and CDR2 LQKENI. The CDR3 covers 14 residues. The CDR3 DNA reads TGTGCCAGCTCACCGGATCCGAACACCGGGGAGCTGTTTTTT. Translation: CASSPDPNTGELFF. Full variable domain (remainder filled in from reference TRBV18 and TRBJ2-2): NAGVMQNPRHLVRRRGQEARLRCSPMKGHSHVYWYRQLPEEGLKFMVYLQKENIIDESGMPKERFSAEFPKEGPSILRIQQVVRGDSAAYFCASSPDPNTGELFFGEGSRLTVL.

CDR3 amino acids: CASSPRLGALETQYF. The CDR3 DNA is TGTGCCAGCAGCCCGAGACTAGGGGCCCTAGAGACCCAGTACTTC. V usage is TRBV9 and J usage is TRBJ2-5; possible D gene TRBD2, 6 bases. This CDR3 has 15 residues. In germline, CDR1 is SGDLS, CDR2 YYNGEE. Trimming left V 4 bases short and J 4 bases short, with 17 bases between. The variable domain in full, with the rest retrieved from reference TRBV9 and TRBJ2-5, is DSGVTQTPKHLITATGQRVTLRCSPRSGDLSVYWYQQSLDQGLQFLIQYYNGEERAKGNILERFSAQQFPDLHSELNLSSLELGDSALYFCASSPRLGALETQYFGPGTRLLVL.

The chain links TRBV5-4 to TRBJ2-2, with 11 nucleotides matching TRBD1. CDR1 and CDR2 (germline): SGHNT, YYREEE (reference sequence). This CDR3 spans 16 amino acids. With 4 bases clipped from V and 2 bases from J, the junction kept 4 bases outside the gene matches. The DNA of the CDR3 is TGTGCCAGCAGCCATGGACAGGGGGCAAACACCGGGGAGCTGTTTTTT. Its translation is CASSHGQGANTGELFF.

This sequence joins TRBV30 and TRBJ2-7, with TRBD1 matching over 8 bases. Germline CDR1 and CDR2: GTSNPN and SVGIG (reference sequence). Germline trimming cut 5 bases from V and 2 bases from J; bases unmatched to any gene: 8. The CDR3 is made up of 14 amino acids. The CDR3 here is CAWEPRDRPYEQYF. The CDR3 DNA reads TGTGCCTGGGAACCAAGGGACAGGCCCTACGAGCAGTACTTC.